This T cell receptor (beta chain) was recovered during a study of beta chain features in type 1 diabetes. The isolated RNA, all of it, was reverse transcribed, so expressed TCRB transcripts were what got sequenced. The repertoire was sequenced with immunoSEQ multiplex PCR; TCRdb's copy has only in-frame clones and lacks some. Altogether fewer than 550,000 clones are present, 9.5% to 12% being singletons, with the ten largest covering approximately 0.05%. Deletions cut 1 base from V and 1 base from J, with 17 bases between. Per the germline V gene, CDR1 is SGDLS and CDR2 is YYNGEE. The CDR3 contains 17 residues.

Material: naive CD4+ T cells from blood. This sequence joins TRBV9 and TRBJ2-5; possibly TRBD2 for D (7 bases). The sequence was obtained from a young woman in good health. The CDR3 spells CASSVTTLAGAQETQYF. The CDR3 nucleotides are TGTGCCAGCAGCGTAACGACCCTTGCGGGGGCCCAAGAGACCCAGTACTTC.